This T cell receptor (beta chain) came from a study of blood T cells in healthy people across ages (dated by TCRdb to 2013 to 2016). Concerning the study at large: In model experiments, roughly one uniquely barcoded TCR beta cDNA molecule per two T cells was captured by template switching. The donors were divided into four age groups: young (average around 16 years), middle-aged (about 39), aged (roughly 66) and long-lived (around 87). Two additional independent replicas of 1 million unique cDNA reads from the same blood draw were analyzed for two donors (one aged 18 to 30 and one aged 80 or older). To avoid experimental bias, donors of different ages were spread randomly across the sequencing lanes. The study measured age-related changes in TCR beta repertoire diversity using deep sequencing normalized with unique cDNA molecular identifiers. The full study reports these points: Observed TCR beta diversity per million T cells fell roughly linearly with age, and a significant reduction was already apparent by age around 44. Compared with the aged group, the long-lived group had more naive CD4+ T cells, fewer expanded clones and increased TCR diversity, a pattern suggesting age selection. Total diversity estimates from one million sequenced T cells were considered lower bounds and underestimates. There was a strong correlation between observed TCR beta diversity and the percentage of naive T cells measured by flow cytometry. Conclusive comparison of naive and antigen-experienced compartments was prevented by the profiling of bulk unsorted PBMCs. Because donor CMV infection status was unknown, age-related changes in expanded clonotypes were potentially confounded.

This clonotype turned up a few times. Its target antigen remains unknown. Per-base quality was not reported, and no clone a single base away is much larger than it. Library preparation was by 5' RACE. Sequenced using an Illumina HiSeq 2500. A second PCR of roughly 7 to 11 cycles was performed with a sample-barcoded 5' primer and a J-beta primer mix. Each TCR beta cDNA molecule received a unique molecular identifier from a template-switch 5' adaptor carrying 12 random nucleotides. Each sample yielded at least 3 million CDR3-containing paired-end reads. First-strand cDNA was synthesized from all RNA with the Mint cDNA synthesis kit, primed by a TRBC-specific oligonucleotide. Following uracil-DNA glycosylase treatment, a first 18-cycle PCR with universal primers M1SS and BC2_uni_R was performed on all cDNA. Per the original workflow: For normalization, 1 million high-quality reads were randomly selected from each sample, with every read carrying a distinct molecular identifier. Reads sharing molecular identifiers were discarded rather than binned into consensus sequences. MiTCR, set to a Q25 quality threshold and the strictest error-elimination algorithm, was used for CDR3 identification, clonotype clustering and error correction. A nonparametric unseen species model with Euler transformation was used to estimate a lower bound on total TCR beta diversity. TCRdb reprocessed the public reads (quality trimming at Q25 with fastp, clone calling with MiXCR) and kept in-frame beta chains. Duplicate CDR3 protein sequences are folded into a single record with the most common DNA and genes. These V and J calls are TCRdb output, not the study's own analysis. Here the sample has 650,000 to 900,000 distinct CDR3 sequences; under 80% occur a single time. The ten top clones hold roughly 25% of the sample.

The roughly 39 donors, aged 6 to 90 years, were systemically healthy Caucasian individuals from Russia. Ten milliliters of peripheral blood were drawn from each donor into EDTA-treated Vacutainer tubes. Ficoll-Paque density-gradient centrifugation was used to isolate PBMCs, with at least 7 million per sample. Total RNA was extracted from PBMCs with Trizol reagent, with at least 6 micrograms obtained per sample. For every donor, an aliquot of PBMCs went through flow cytometry to measure the percentages of naive CD45RAhigh/CD27high T cells. Sequences MDHEN (CDR1) and SYDVKM (CDR2) are obtained from the germline V gene. The CDR3 runs 15 amino acids, cysteine and phenylalanine included. Only the CDR3 part of the read is kept: 45 bases, read in frame from the first base. V trim: 5 bases; J trim: 4 bases; unmatched bases: 11.

This chain joins TRBV28 to TRBJ2-7; 7 nucleotides in the junction match TRBD1. This clonotype originated in a man aged 30-40 years in good health. Sequences were obtained from blood. Here is the DNA: TGTGCCAGCAGTATACAGGGGAAGGTCAGGTACGAGCAGTACTTC. It specifies CASSIQGKVRYEQYF.